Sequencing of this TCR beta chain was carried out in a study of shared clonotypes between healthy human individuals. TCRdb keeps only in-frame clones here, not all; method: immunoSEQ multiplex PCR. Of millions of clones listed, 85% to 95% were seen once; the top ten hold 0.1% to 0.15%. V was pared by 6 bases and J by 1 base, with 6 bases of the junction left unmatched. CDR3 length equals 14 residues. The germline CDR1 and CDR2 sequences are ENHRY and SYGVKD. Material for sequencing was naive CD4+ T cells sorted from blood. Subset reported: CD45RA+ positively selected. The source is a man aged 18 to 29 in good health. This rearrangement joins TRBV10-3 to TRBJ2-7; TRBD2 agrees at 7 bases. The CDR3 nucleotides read TGTGCCATCAGAGAGCGGGACTTGTCCTACGAGCAGTACTTC. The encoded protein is CAIRERDLSYEQYF.